This T cell receptor (beta chain) was profiled in a study of shared clonotypes between healthy human individuals (dated by TCRdb to about 2020). Study-wide context: A few men and a couple of women, aged 18 to 49 years, made up the cohort. Per donor, three plates each were used for CD4 naive and CD4 memory, two for CD8 naive, and one for CD8 memory. To estimate repertoire size and how much clonotypes are shared between individuals, the study performed deep sequencing of blood TCR repertoires from roughly five healthy adults. To increase sequencing depth and limit assay-specific biases, TCR repertoire library preparation and sequencing were carried out by different laboratories using diverse techniques. Leukapheresis yielded between about 0.94 and 10 billion PBMCs per donor.

Points the paper makes about the study in general: Sampling was restricted to blood, and TCR repertoires in tissue are likely to differ from TCR repertoires in blood. Naive subsets generally had larger estimated clonotype richness than memory subsets. Pairwise subsampling led to the expectation that sequencing depth would affect the degree of clonotype sharing among donors. Even with the large sequencing depth, rarefaction of the sorted-subset datasets indicated that sequencing was incomplete. Because the study included a small number of donors, the genetic and exposure-history diversity represented was limited. Around 5.4% of naive CD4, 3.5% of naive CD8, around 2.3% of memory CD4, and 0.35% to 0.5% of memory CD8 clonotypes were shared across four donors. Compared with non-shared clonotypes, clonotypes shared by all four sorted-subset donors had higher generation probabilities.

Using the deep immunoSEQ assay, multiplex PCR amplified TCR CDR3 regions from genomic DNA. Genomic DNA extracted from each cell subset was distributed evenly over all wells of several immunoSEQ 96-well plates, and each plate served as one replicate. For sorted subsets, roughly 200 ng of genomic DNA, equivalent to 25,000 to 30,000 T cell genomes, went into each replicate PCR. Purified libraries were quantified with a Qubit 3.0 fluorometer, sized on a Bioanalyzer 2100, and re-quantified with the KAPA Library Quantification kit. Every immunoSEQ 96-well plate was sequenced on a separate single-read 150-cycle Illumina NextSeq 550 flow cell. The study's own analysis went as follows. Because the immunoSEQ output included only junctional sequences and no quality scores, the filtering could not be the same as the filtering used for full-length reads. Sequences were annotated with PyIR, a Python wrapper for IgBLAST v1.9, and V/J genes and CDR3 were assigned using IMGT germline references. Reads were removed for weak V/J assignments (E-value above 1e-6), missing CDR3, stop codons, out-of-frame junctions, or ambiguous translated residues. V3J clonotypes were defined by identical inferred V gene, J gene, and CDR3 amino acid sequence. Percentage overlap between repertoires was calculated by dividing the number of shared unique clonotypes by the size of the smaller repertoire. Three approaches were used to assess repertoire richness: RTK rarefaction, the Chao1 estimator, and Recon v2.1 estimates of unobserved clonotypes. OLGA was used to compute generation probabilities for all TCRbeta clonotypes that the gDNA method yielded from a few donors. In its TCRdb copy, this immuneACCESS table keeps in-frame sequences only and misses some clones. Where compared with another copy, unresolved V genes explain less than half of these, and the others have no known cause. The DNA was the basis for D and trimming; V, J and clone size are from that table. Across this sample there are about 1 million clones, with 65% to 80% seen only once. The ten largest clones take up approximately 1.5% of the sample.

CDR1 and CDR2 are read off the germline V gene as KGHSH and LQKENI. Trimming leaves V shorter by 6 bases and J shorter by 3 bases, with the junction holding 9 bases beyond the gene matches. Inclusive of the bounding cysteine and phenylalanine, the CDR3 is 15 residues long. Only the CDR3 region is kept as DNA, spanning 45 bases read in frame from base 1. Healthy HIV-negative adults with no recently reported acute infections or vaccinations were included as donors. Only Caucasian adults living in Nashville, Tennessee, USA were represented among the donors. CD4+ T cells were enriched through magnetic negative selection, after which naive cells were positively selected on CD45RA and the remaining negative fraction served as the memory subset. Blood was obtained by leukapheresis, after which PBMCs were separated by Ficoll-Histopaque density gradient centrifugation and cryopreserved in liquid nitrogen vapor phase. Purity and quantity of every magnetically sorted T cell population were checked by analytical flow cytometry. Genomic DNA was isolated from every sorted fraction and measured by UV absorbance on a Nanodrop 2000c.

Points on this clone: Its cognate antigen has yet to be identified. Per-nucleotide qualities are absent, and no much larger clonotype sits a single base away.

The sample was memory CD4+ T cells sorted from blood. The sample's cell subset or site label is to be understood as: CD45RA-negative fraction. The chain employs TRBV18 and TRBJ2-7; 9 nucleotides in the junction match TRBD1. The clonotype was recovered from a man between 18 and 35 years old in good health. The encoded CDR3 is CASSQGTGMSYEQYF. Read as DNA, the sequence is TGTGCCAGCTCTCAGGGGACAGGGATGAGCTACGAGCAGTACTTC.